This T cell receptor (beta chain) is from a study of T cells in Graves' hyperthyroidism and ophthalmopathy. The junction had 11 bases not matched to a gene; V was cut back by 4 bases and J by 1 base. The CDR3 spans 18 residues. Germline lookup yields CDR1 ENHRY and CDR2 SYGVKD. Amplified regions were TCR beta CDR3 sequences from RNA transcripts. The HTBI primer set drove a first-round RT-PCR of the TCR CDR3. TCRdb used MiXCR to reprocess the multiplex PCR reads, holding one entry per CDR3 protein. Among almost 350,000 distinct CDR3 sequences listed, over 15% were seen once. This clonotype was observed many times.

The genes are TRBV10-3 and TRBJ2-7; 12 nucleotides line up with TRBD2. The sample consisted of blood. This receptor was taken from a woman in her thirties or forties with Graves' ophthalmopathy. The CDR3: CAISGAASGRAQSYEQYF. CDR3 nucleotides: TGTGCCATCAGTGGTGCGGCTAGCGGGAGGGCCCAATCCTACGAGCAGTACTTC.